This entry features one TCR beta chain sequence. The protocol was immunoSEQ multiplex PCR, while the TCRdb copy is restricted to in-frame clones and leaves out a portion. The repertoire consists of some 42,000 clones, with roughly 89% occurring once and the leading ten covering about 0.4%. The sample originates from a study of blood T cell repertoires in COVID-19. The germline gives CDR1 MNHEY, CDR2 SVGEGT. The CDR3 has 13 amino acids. The V gene lost 5 bases and the J gene lost 6 bases, with 13 bases spanning the gap. The receptor was derived from a human donor in a cohort sampled during active COVID-19. The V gene is TRBV6-2 or TRBV6-3, the J gene TRBJ1-2, with a tentative D call TRBD1 (6 bases). The sequencing sample was made of peripheral blood. The CDR3: CASSLSGEHGYTF. DNA of the CDR3: TGTGCCAGCAGTCTTTCAGGGGAGCATGGCTACACCTTC.